These 30 T cell receptor beta chains originate from one sample sequenced in a study of cytomegalovirus exposure and HLA in healthy donors. Amplification used 60 Vbeta primers and 13 Jbeta primers. Assay used: immunoSEQ multiplex PCR; TCRdb lists only in-frame clones, some missing. The repertoire includes roughly 110,000 clones, around 72% of them detected once, and less than 15% sits in the top ten. Input material: PBMCs. Every receptor here comes from a middle-aged woman in good health and CMV-seropositive.

The genes are TRBV6-1 and TRBJ1-3, with D unresolved. The germline gives CDR1 MNHNS, CDR2 SASEGT. The CDR3 runs to 15 residues. Trimming removed 6 bases at V and 0 bases at J, with 12 bases between. The CDR3: CASRQFTSSGNTIYF. CDR3 nucleotide sequence: TGTGCCAGCAGACAGTTTACTAGCTCTGGAAACACCATATATTTT.

The chain carries TRBV30 and TRBJ2-6, with 8 bases lining up with TRBD1. In germline, CDR1 is GTSNPN, CDR2 SVGIG (reference sequence). The CDR3 sequence is 17 residues long. Germline trimming cut 3 bases from V and 1 base from J; bases unmatched to any gene: 8. The CDR3 DNA is TGTGCCTGGAGCCGACGGACAGGGATTTCTGGGGCCAACGTCCTGACTTTC. Translating gives CAWSRRTGISGANVLTF. Full variable domain (remainder filled in from reference TRBV30 and TRBJ2-6): SQTIHQWPATLVQPVGSPLSLECTVEGTSNPNLYWYRQAAGRGLQLLFYSVGIGQISSEVPQNLSASRPQDRQFILSSKKLLLSDSGFYLCAWSRRTGISGANVLTFGAGSRLTVL.

This chain joins TRBV6-1 and TRBJ1-5, with 10 bases identical to TRBD1. From germline, CDR1 is MNHNS and CDR2 SASEGT. This CDR3 is 16 amino acids long. J lost 6 bases, V lost 4 bases, and 9 bases had no gene match. The CDR3 reads CASSVLAGTGAQPQHF. CDR3 in DNA: TGTGCCAGCAGTGTATTAGCCGGGACAGGGGCTCAGCCCCAGCATTTT.

This chain links TRBV5-1 with TRBJ2-5; possibly TRBD2 for D (6 bases). From germline, CDR1 is SGHRS and CDR2 YFSETQ. V gave up 0 bases and J gave up 1 base, with 10 bases separating them. The length of the CDR3 is 15 residues. CDR3 sequence (DNA): TGCGCCAGCAGCTTGGATGCGGGGAGCCAAGAGACCCAGTACTTC. This translates into CASSLDAGSQETQYF. Full variable domain (outside the CDR3, taken from reference TRBV5-1 and TRBJ2-5): KAGVTQTPRYLIKTRGQQVTLSCSPISGHRSVSWYQQTPGQGLQFLFEYFSETQRNKGNFPGRFSGRQFSNSRSEMNVSTLELGDSALYLCASSLDAGSQETQYFGPGTRLLVL.

There are a few counts of this clone. The genes are TRBV10-3 and TRBJ2-6, with TRBD1 as a possible D gene (6 bases). V dropped 4 bases and J dropped 0 bases, with 16 bases sitting between them. The CDR3 contains 18 residues. The V gene's germline CDR1 is ENHRY and CDR2 SYGVKD. CDR3 nucleotide sequence: TGTGCCATCAGTGTTATTGGACAGCACCTCTCTGGGGCCAACGTCCTGACTTTC. Protein sequence: CAISVIGQHLSGANVLTF.

The rearrangement joins TRBV9 to TRBJ1-2; 7 bases match TRBD1. The CDR3 totals 14 residues. Unmatched junction bases numbered 9, after V lost 4 bases and J lost 6 bases. The germline gives CDR1 SGDLS, CDR2 YYNGEE. In DNA form, the CDR3 reads TGTGCCAGCAGCATCGGGACAGCAGGAGATGGCTACACCTTC. It is translated as CASSIGTAGDGYTF.

This clone was counted a single time. CDR3 sequence: CASSLVGGNSPLHF. Here the CDR3 DNA reads TGTGCCAGCAGCTTAGTGGGGGGTAATTCACCCCTCCACTTT. The chain employs TRBV7-9 and TRBJ1-6, with D maybe TRBD1 (5 bases). Looked up from germline, CDR1 is SEHNR and CDR2 is FQNEAQ (reference sequence). V lost 1 base and J lost 6, with 7 bases in between. CDR3 length: 14 residues. Full variable domain (outside the CDR3, taken from reference TRBV7-9 and TRBJ1-6): DTGVSQNPRHKITKRGQNVTFRCDPISEHNRLYWYRQTLGQGPEFLTYFQNEAQLEKSRLLSDRFSAERPKGSFSTLEIQRTEQGDSAMYLCASSLVGGNSPLHFGNGTRLTVT.

This rearrangement joins TRBV30 to TRBJ1-6; tentative D call: TRBD1 (5 bases). CDR3 length equals 18 residues. V shed 6 bases and J shed 0 bases, with 21 bases lying between them. From germline, CDR1 is GTSNPN and CDR2 SVGIG (reference sequence). The CDR3 coding sequence is TGTGCCTGCCAATACGCAGGGATATGGGCCTCCTATAATTCACCCCTCCACTTT. Amino acid sequence: CACQYAGIWASYNSPLHF.

The rearrangement uses TRBV14 and TRBJ2-1, with D possibly being TRBD1 (5 bases). CDR1 is SGHDN and CDR2 is FVKESK in the germline V gene. Trimming took 2 bases from V and 1 from J, leaving 12 bases between them. This CDR3 spans 16 amino acids. Here the CDR3 reads CASSQLGAGSYNEQFF. Written as DNA, the CDR3 is TGTGCCAGCAGCCAATTAGGGGCCGGGTCCTACAATGAGCAGTTCTTC.

This clone was counted a few times. This chain connects TRBV14 to TRBJ1-1, with 7 nucleotides matching TRBD1. The CDR3 loop spans 14 amino acids. With V trimmed by 1 base and J by 5 bases, 4 bases remained unmatched. CDR1 SGHDN and CDR2 FVKESK come from the germline V gene. CDR3 residues: CASSQVQGRTEAFF. The CDR3 bases are TGTGCCAGCAGCCAAGTACAGGGGCGGACTGAAGCTTTCTTT.

This clone was seen a single time. The V call is TRBV10-3, the J call TRBJ2-7; maybe TRBD2 (5 bases). V lost 6 bases and J 0 bases, leaving 12 bases between the germline ends. CDR3 length: 14 residues. CDR1 is ENHRY, CDR2 SYGVKD, per germline. The CDR3 bases are TGTGCCATCAGCAAGACCGGGATCTCCTACGAGCAGTACTTC. This encodes CAISKTGISYEQYF.

The gene calls are TRBV6-5 and TRBJ2-7; weak D call: TRBD1 (6 bases). The germline V gene encodes CDR1 MNHEY and CDR2 SVGAGI. The CDR3 loop spans 13 amino acids. Between the trimmed V and J ends, which lost 8 bases and 6 bases, there was a span of 17 bases. The CDR3 region has the DNA TGTGCCAGCCTGAACCGGGACACTTCCGAGCAGTACTTC. Protein product: CASLNRDTSEQYF.

Details on this clone: Other nucleotide sequences from this sample produce the same CDR3. This rearrangement joins TRBV30 to TRBJ2-7, with TRBD1 as a possible D gene (6 bases). This CDR3 has 11 amino acids. Germline V gene data show CDR1 as GTSNPN and CDR2 as SVGIG (reference sequence). Trimming removed 2 bases at V and 4 bases at J, with 6 bases between. The CDR3 DNA reads as TGTGCCTGGAGTAGGGGGTACGAGCAGTACTTC. Translation: CAWSRGYEQYF.

DNA of the CDR3: TGTGCCTCCCAGCGGGGGGGCATTTATGAGCAGTTCTTC. Amino acid sequence: CASQRGGIYEQFF. The chain links TRBV6-5 to TRBJ2-1; 10 bases are a match to TRBD2. The CDR3 is made up of 13 amino acids. V trimming: 11 bases; J trimming: 8 bases; junction bases outside the gene matches: 9. Germline V gives CDR1 MNHEY, CDR2 SVGAGI.

This chain connects TRBV19 to TRBJ1-2; D is ambiguous. Trimming removed 6 bases at V and 8 bases at J, with 13 bases between. The germline V gene has CDR1 LNHDA and CDR2 SQIVND (reference sequence). This CDR3 spans 12 amino acids. The DNA of the CDR3 is TGTGCCAGTAGCAAGACCGACTGGGGCTACACCTTC. Translated, it gives CASSKTDWGYTF.

The chain is built from TRBV2 and TRBJ2-5; 14 bases line up with TRBD2. The J segment lost 10 bases and the V segment lost 8 bases, leaving 9 bases of the junction unmatched. The germline gives CDR1 SNHLY, CDR2 FYNNEI. CDR3 length equals 14 residues. The CDR3 DNA is TGTGCCAGCCAAGGACTAGCGGGGGGTAGTTACCAGTACTTC. Protein product: CASQGLAGGSYQYF.

The chain links TRBV5-1 to TRBJ2-2; 10 nucleotides line up with TRBD2. CDR1 is SGHRS and CDR2 is YFSETQ in the germline V gene. The CDR3 has 16 amino acids. V lost 2 bases to trimming and J lost 4 bases; unmatched junction nucleotides: 5. DNA for the CDR3: TGCGCCAGCAGCTTCCTAGCGGGGGAACCCACCGGGGAGCTGTTTTTT. Its translation is CASSFLAGEPTGELFF. Full variable domain (missing parts from reference TRBV5-1 and TRBJ2-2): KAGVTQTPRYLIKTRGQQVTLSCSPISGHRSVSWYQQTPGQGLQFLFEYFSETQRNKGNFPGRFSGRQFSNSRSEMNVSTLELGDSALYLCASSFLAGEPTGELFFGEGSRLTVL.

The chain has TRBV7-6 and TRBJ2-7, with 8 bases identical to TRBD1. V was clipped by 5 bases and J by 4 bases; unmatched bases: 10. Germline CDR1 is SGHVS and CDR2 is FNYEAQ. The CDR3 is made up of 15 amino acids. CDR3 coding DNA: TGTGCCAGCAGCCCCCAGGGGCAGGGGGCGTACGAGCAGTACTTC. Translating it yields CASSPQGQGAYEQYF.

The genes are TRBV18 and TRBJ2-5, with D maybe TRBD1 (5 bases). Germline CDR1 KGHSH, CDR2 LQKENI. The V end was cut by 4 bases, the J end by 0 bases, with 6 bases between. The CDR3 totals 13 residues. CDR3 in DNA: TGTGCCAGCTCACAGGGGTACCAAGAGACCCAGTACTTC. As protein: CASSQGYQETQYF.

This rearrangement joins TRBV6-5 to TRBJ1-4, with 10 bases aligning to TRBD1. This CDR3 is built from 15 residues. The trim removed 5 bases at V and 7 bases at J, leaving 7 bases unmatched. In germline, CDR1 is MNHEY, CDR2 SVGAGI. CDR3 loop: CASSAGQGVFEKLFF. The DNA for the CDR3 is TGTGCCAGCAGTGCAGGACAGGGGGTATTTGAAAAACTGTTTTTT.

This chain joins TRBV30 and TRBJ2-3; TRBD2 agrees at 8 bases. From germline, CDR1 is GTSNPN and CDR2 SVGIG (reference sequence). Trimming cost V 2 bases and J 4 bases; bases outside gene matches: 11. The CDR3 is 16 amino acids. CDR3 sequence reads: CAWSSGGANIADTQYF. The CDR3 DNA is TGTGCCTGGAGTTCCGGGGGGGCCAATATTGCAGATACGCAGTATTTT.

This clone has just a few counts. Here the CDR3 reads CASSFGTSGTYEQYF. In nucleotides, the CDR3 is TGTGCCAGCAGCTTCGGGACTAGCGGGACCTACGAGCAGTACTTC. The chain links TRBV7-9 to TRBJ2-7, with 13 bases lining up with TRBD2. CDR3 length: 15 residues. CDR1 and CDR2 from the germline V gene are SEHNR and FQNEAQ (reference sequence). V gave up 3 bases and J gave up 2 bases; unmatched junction bases: 1.

This clone was observed a few times. CDR3 in DNA: TGTGCCAGCAGTCCCCGGACAGGGTATGGCTATGGCTACACCTTC. Encoded protein: CASSPRTGYGYGYTF. The chain combines TRBV6-5 with TRBJ1-2, with 8 bases matching TRBD1. Germline-derived CDR1 and CDR2 are MNHEY and SVGAGI. CDR3 length: 15 residues. Trimming at V came to 5 bases and at J to 4 bases, leaving 9 bases not matched to a gene.

The V gene is TRBV9, the J gene TRBJ2-2; weak D call: TRBD2 (6 bases). CDR1 and CDR2 (germline): SGDLS, YYNGEE. This CDR3 contains 16 residues. V was cut by 4 bases and J by 5 bases, with 18 bases left in between. CDR3 DNA sequence: TGTGCCAGCAGCCGCCGCGGCGGCGGAGGGACCGGGGAGCTGTTTTTT. As protein: CASSRRGGGGTGELFF.

The rearrangement links TRBV7-9 to TRBJ1-1; no reliable D call. V shed 4 bases and J shed 2 bases, with 8 bases lying between them. The CDR3 has 13 residues. Germline values: CDR1 SEHNR, CDR2 FQNEAQ (reference sequence). CDR3 region: CASSSSVNTEAFF. The CDR3 DNA sequence: TGTGCCAGCAGCTCCTCAGTAAACACTGAAGCTTTCTTT.

The chain uses TRBV6-5 and TRBJ1-4; TRBD1 matches at 7 bases. Germline V gives CDR1 MNHEY, CDR2 SVGAGI. The CDR3 spans 15 residues. With V trimmed by 2 bases and J by 6 bases, 6 bases remained unmatched. This CDR3 reads CASSYITGADEKLFF. CDR3 nucleotide sequence: TGTGCCAGCAGTTACATCACAGGGGCTGATGAAAAACTGTTTTTT.

V usage is TRBV11-2 and J usage is TRBJ2-5, with TRBD1 identical over 8 bases. Germline V CDR1 and CDR2: SGHAT, FQNNGV. CDR3 size: 16 residues. J was trimmed by 5 bases and V by 1 base; bases with no gene match: 9. The CDR3 coding sequence is TGTGCCAGCAGCTTAGCCTCCGGGACAGGAGGGGAGACCCAGTACTTC. This translates into CASSLASGTGGETQYF.

The genes are TRBV10-1 and TRBJ1-5, with TRBD1 matching over 7 bases. CDR3 length: 15 residues. Trimming at V came to 7 bases and at J to 6 bases, leaving 12 bases not matched to a gene. From germline, CDR1 is WNHNN and CDR2 SYGVQD (reference sequence). CDR3 protein: CASTPERQGRQPQHF. The CDR3 DNA sequence: TGCGCCAGCACCCCCGAACGACAGGGACGTCAGCCCCAGCATTTT.

J is TRBJ2-1 and V is TRBV6-4; D gene uncertain. CDR1 and CDR2 from the germline V gene are MRHNA and SNTAGT. The CDR3 is made up of 16 amino acids. Trimming cost V 0 bases and J 2 bases, with 11 bases left between them. The CDR3 DNA follows: TGTGCCAGCAGTGACTCGTTTTCATCCACCTACAATGAGCAGTTCTTC. Translated, it gives CASSDSFSSTYNEQFF.

This clone has only a few counts. This chain links TRBV25-1 with TRBJ1-3; TRBD1 matches 8 bases. The length of the CDR3 is 15 residues. The trim removed 3 bases at V and 1 base at J, leaving 2 bases unmatched. CDR1 and CDR2 from the germline V gene are MGHDK and SYGVNS. The CDR3 nucleotides read TGTGCCAGCAGTGAGAGGGACAGGTCTGGAAACACCATATATTTT. This translates into CASSERDRSGNTIYF.